The clone carrying this T cell receptor beta chain was counted a few times. This specimen belongs to a study of blood T cell repertoires in COVID-19. Study-wide context: The samples span acute and convalescent COVID-19 from the United States, Italy and Spain. PBMCs, B-cell-depleted T cells, or T cells were the source of the cDNA or gDNA that made up the material.

Germline CDR1 reads SGDLS; CDR2 reads YYNGEE. The CDR3 contains 17 residues. V dropped 3 bases and J dropped 5 bases, with 18 bases sitting between them. As processed by the authors: By means of reference gene primer amplification, nucleated cell counts were estimated. Clones were sequenced by immunoSEQ multiplex PCR, and TCRdb holds only the in-frame ones, with some missing. That table furnishes V, J and clone size, whereas the DNA furnished D and trimming. The sample includes about 160,000 clones, 70% to 90% of them seen just once. The sequence came from a human donor in a cohort sampled during active COVID-19. Sequencing input: peripheral blood. This rearrangement joins TRBV9 to TRBJ1-6; D is unresolved. CDR3 residues: CASSAYPVPQDNSPLHF. In nucleotides, the CDR3 is TGTGCCAGCAGCGCATACCCCGTTCCCCAGGATAATTCACCCCTCCACTTT.